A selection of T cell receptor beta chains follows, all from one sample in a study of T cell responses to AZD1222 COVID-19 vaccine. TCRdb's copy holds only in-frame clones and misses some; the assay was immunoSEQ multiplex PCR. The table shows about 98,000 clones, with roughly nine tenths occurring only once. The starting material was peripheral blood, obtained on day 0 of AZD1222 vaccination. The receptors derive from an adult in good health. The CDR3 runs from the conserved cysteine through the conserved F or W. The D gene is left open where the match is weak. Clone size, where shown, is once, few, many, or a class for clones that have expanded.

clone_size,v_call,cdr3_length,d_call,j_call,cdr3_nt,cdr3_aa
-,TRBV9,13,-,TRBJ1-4,TGTGCCAGCAGCGTGGGCCTTAATGAAAAACTGTTTTTT,CASSVGLNEKLFF
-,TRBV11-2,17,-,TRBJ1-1,TGTGCCAGCAGCTTAGATGGTCCCGGGGGCGTCGGCACTGAAGCTTTCTTT,CASSLDGPGGVGTEAFF
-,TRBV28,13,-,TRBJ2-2,TGTGCCAGCAGTCCCCCGTACCCCGGGGAGCTGTTTTTT,CASSPPYPGELFF
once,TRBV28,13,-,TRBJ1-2,TGTGCCAGCAGTTTACAGGGTGGCTATGGCTACACCTTC,CASSLQGGYGYTF
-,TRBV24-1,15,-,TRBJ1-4,TGTGCCACCAGTGACCCAACAGGTCTGGATGAAAAACTGTTTTTT,CATSDPTGLDEKLFF
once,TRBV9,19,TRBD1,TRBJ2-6,TGTGCCAGCAGCGCATTAGGGACAGGGCCCCTCTCTGGGGCCAACGTCCTGACTTTC,CASSALGTGPLSGANVLTF
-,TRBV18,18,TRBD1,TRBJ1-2,TGTGCCAGCTCACCACAAGGACAGGGGTCCCGTCCCCTCTATGGCTACACCTTC,CASSPQGQGSRPLYGYTF
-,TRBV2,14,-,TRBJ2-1,TGTGCCACCGCGACGCGGAGCTCCTACAATGAGCAGTTCTTC,CATATRSSYNEQFF
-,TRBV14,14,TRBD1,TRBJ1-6,TGTGCCAGCAGCCAAGAGGCAGGGGGGTCACCCCTCCACTTT,CASSQEAGGSPLHF
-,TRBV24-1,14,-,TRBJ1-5,TGTGCCACCAGTGATGCGACCGCCAATCAGCCCCAGCATTTT,CATSDATANQPQHF
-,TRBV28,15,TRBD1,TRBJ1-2,TGTGCCAGCAGCCAACAGGGGTGGGGTAACTATGGCTACACCTTC,CASSQQGWGNYGYTF
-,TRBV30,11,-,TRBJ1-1,TGTGCCTGGAGTAGACAGCTTGAAGCTTTCTTT,CAWSRQLEAFF
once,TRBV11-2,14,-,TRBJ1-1,TGTGCCAGCAGCTTTGCCTCAGTCAACACTGAAGCTTTCTTT,CASSFASVNTEAFF
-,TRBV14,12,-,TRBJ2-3,TGTGCCAGCCAAGGTTTAACAGATACGCAGTATTTT,CASQGLTDTQYF
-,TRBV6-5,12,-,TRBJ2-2,TGTGCCAGCCGGGGCGGGCCCGGGGAGCTGTTTTTT,CASRGGPGELFF
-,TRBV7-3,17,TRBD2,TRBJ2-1,TGTGCCAGCAGCTTAACGGGACTAGCGGGAGGCCGGAATGAGCAGTTCTTC,CASSLTGLAGGRNEQFF
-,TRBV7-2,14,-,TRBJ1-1,TGTGCCAGCAGCTTAAGCCAGATAACCCCTGAAGCTTTCTTT,CASSLSQITPEAFF
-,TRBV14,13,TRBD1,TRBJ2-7,TGTGCCAGCAGCTACAGGGGGGCTCACAAGCAGTACTTC,CASSYRGAHKQYF
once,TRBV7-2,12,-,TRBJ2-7,TGTGCCAGCAGCCCAGGGTGGTACGAGCAGTACTTC,CASSPGWYEQYF
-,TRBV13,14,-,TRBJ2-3,TGTGCCAGCAGCCTACGGCAGAGCACAGATACGCAGTATTTT,CASSLRQSTDTQYF